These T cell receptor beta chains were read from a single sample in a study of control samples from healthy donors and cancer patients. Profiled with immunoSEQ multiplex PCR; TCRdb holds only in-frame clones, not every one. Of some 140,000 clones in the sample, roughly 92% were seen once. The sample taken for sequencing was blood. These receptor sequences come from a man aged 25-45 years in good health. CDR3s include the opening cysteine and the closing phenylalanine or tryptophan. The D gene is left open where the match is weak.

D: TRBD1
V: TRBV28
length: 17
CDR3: CASSSSRQGASNTEAFF

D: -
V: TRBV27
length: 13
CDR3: CASSYGGGQPQHF

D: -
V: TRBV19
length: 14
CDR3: CASSIGPGNTEAFF

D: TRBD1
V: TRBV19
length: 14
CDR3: CASRQTGINQPQHF

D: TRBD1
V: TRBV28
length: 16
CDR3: CASSLSTGVPSYEQYF

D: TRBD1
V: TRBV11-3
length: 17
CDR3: CASSQGQGDSFSSRAFF

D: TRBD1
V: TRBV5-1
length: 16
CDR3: CASSRDRGRTNYGYTF

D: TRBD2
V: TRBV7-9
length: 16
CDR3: CASSLVAGGPLNEQFF

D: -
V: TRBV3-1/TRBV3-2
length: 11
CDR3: CASSQDRGYTF

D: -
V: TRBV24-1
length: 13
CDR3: CATSDTGRTEAFF

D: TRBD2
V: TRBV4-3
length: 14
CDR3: CASSQEGGSNEQFF

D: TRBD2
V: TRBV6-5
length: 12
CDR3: CATRNSGNEQFF

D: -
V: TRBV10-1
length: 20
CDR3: CASSESVRFGHKYSNQPQHF

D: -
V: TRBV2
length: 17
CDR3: CASSEWPGSGNNQPQHF

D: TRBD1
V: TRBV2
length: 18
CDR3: CASSPGQGFGSGANVLTF

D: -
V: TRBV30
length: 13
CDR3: CAWSLRRGGEQYF

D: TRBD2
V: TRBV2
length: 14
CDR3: CASRGTSGSYEQYF

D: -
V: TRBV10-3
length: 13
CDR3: CAIRPESGNTIYF

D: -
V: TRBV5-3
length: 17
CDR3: CARRAEGPTRRNTEAFF

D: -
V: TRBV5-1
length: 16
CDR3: CASSLGTSIGANVLTF

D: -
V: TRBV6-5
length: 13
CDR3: CASNPDAHYEQYF

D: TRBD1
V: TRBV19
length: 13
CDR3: CASSDRAYNEQFF

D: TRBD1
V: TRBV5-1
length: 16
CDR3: CASSSGLGQGEEKLFF

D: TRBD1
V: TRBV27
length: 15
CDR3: CASSPQGLSNQPQHF

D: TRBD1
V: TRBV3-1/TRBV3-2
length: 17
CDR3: CASSLRTGFSGANVLTF

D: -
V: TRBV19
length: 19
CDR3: CASSIDRGRQSRSNQPQHF

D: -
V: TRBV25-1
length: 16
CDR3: CASSDRGGNLNTEAFF

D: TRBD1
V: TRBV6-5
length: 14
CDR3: CASSYDRANTEAFF

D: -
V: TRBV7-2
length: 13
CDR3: CASSLAGYTEAFF

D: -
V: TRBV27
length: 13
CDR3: CASSLRRSDTQYF

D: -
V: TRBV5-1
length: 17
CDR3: CASSLGHGSLPQSAQHF

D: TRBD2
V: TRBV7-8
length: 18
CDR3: CASSQQGVAGGVFYEQFF

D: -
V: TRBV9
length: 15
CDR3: CASSAAAGLYNEQFF

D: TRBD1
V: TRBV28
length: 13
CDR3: CASSGTGDYEQYF

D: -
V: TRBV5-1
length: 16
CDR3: CASSFGNRVRDTEAFF

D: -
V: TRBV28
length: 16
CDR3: CASSSTELTAYNEQFF

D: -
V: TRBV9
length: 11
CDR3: CASSRNNEQFF

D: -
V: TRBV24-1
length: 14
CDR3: CATSDWVVTDTQYF

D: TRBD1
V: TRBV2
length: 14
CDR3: CASSVDRAGETQYF

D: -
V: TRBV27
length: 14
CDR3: CASSYGRGNTEAFF

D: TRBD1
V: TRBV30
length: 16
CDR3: CAWSAGTANTGNTIYF

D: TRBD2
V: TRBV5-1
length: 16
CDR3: CASSLGLAGPTDTQYF

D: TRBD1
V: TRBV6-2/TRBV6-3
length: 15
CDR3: CASSYLGQGGNIQYF

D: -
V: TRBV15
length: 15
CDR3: CATSRDRGGGSGYTF

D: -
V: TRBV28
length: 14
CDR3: CASTLGGRGYGYTF

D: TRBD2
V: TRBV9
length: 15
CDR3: CASSPWAGAAGELFF